These T cell receptor beta chains were read from a single sample in a study of technical replicates of blood from a few donors. TCRdb's copy holds only in-frame clones and misses some; the assay was immunoSEQ multiplex PCR. The sample shows about 59,000 clones, 85% to 95% of them seen only once. The sample comprised PBMCs. Receptors were obtained from a human donor in good health. Some clones in this sample may be carry-over from other donors' samples. The CDR3 runs from the conserved cysteine through the conserved F or W. The D gene is left open where the match is weak. Size is stated for part of the rows, as once, few or many counts, or as a class when the clone is expanded.

size: NA; V: TRBV20-1; J: TRBJ1-3; D: NA; CDR3: CSANLGNTIYF; DNA: TGCAGTGCTAATCTGGGAAACACCATATATTTT
size: NA; V: TRBV7-9; J: TRBJ2-3; D: NA; CDR3: CASSLAQATDTQYF; DNA: TGTGCCAGCAGCTTAGCCCAGGCCACAGATACGCAGTATTTT
size: NA; V: TRBV4-3; J: TRBJ2-5; D: TRBD1; CDR3: CASSQETGTGSETQYF; DNA: TGCGCCAGCAGCCAAGAGACCGGGACAGGGAGCGAGACCCAGTACTTC
size: NA; V: TRBV7-8; J: TRBJ1-1; D: TRBD1; CDR3: CASSTDRENTEAFF; DNA: TGTGCCAGCAGCACCGACAGGGAGAACACTGAAGCTTTCTTT
size: NA; V: TRBV19; J: TRBJ1-2; D: TRBD1; CDR3: CASSVGQSYGYTF; DNA: TGTGCCAGTAGTGTGGGACAGAGCTATGGCTACACCTTC
size: NA; V: TRBV7-2; J: TRBJ2-5; D: NA; CDR3: CASSRTRDQETQYF; DNA: TGTGCCAGCAGCCGTACGAGGGACCAAGAGACCCAGTACTTC
size: NA; V: TRBV6-5; J: TRBJ1-2; D: TRBD1; CDR3: CASSTTGDGYTF; DNA: TGTGCCAGCAGTACGACAGGGGATGGCTACACCTTC
size: NA; V: TRBV30; J: TRBJ2-1; D: NA; CDR3: CAWSYWGATYNEQFF; DNA: TGTGCCTGGTCTTACTGGGGAGCTACGTACAATGAGCAGTTCTTC
size: NA; V: TRBV2; J: TRBJ1-4; D: NA; CDR3: CASSARSTNEKLFF; DNA: TGTGCCAGCAGTGCGCGGTCAACTAATGAAAAACTGTTTTTT
size: NA; V: TRBV19; J: TRBJ2-7; D: TRBD2; CDR3: CASSKSSGDNYEQYF; DNA: TGTGCCAGTAGTAAATCAAGCGGGGATAACTACGAGCAGTACTTC
size: NA; V: TRBV19; J: TRBJ1-1; D: NA; CDR3: CASSIDLALGQTNTEAFF; DNA: TGTGCCAGTAGTATAGACCTTGCCCTCGGACAGACGAACACTGAAGCTTTCTTT
size: NA; V: TRBV15; J: TRBJ2-1; D: TRBD2; CDR3: CAIAGTSAYSEQFF; DNA: TGTGCCATTGCCGGGACTAGCGCATACAGTGAGCAGTTCTTC
size: NA; V: TRBV27; J: TRBJ2-7; D: NA; CDR3: CASSLGAWDEQYF; DNA: TGTGCCAGCAGTTTAGGGGCCTGGGACGAGCAGTACTTC
size: few; V: TRBV20-1; J: TRBJ2-2; D: NA; CDR3: CSAAGSRELFF; DNA: TGCAGTGCTGCAGGGTCTAGGGAGCTGTTTTTT
size: NA; V: TRBV4-1; J: TRBJ1-4; D: TRBD1; CDR3: CASSQVAGTGGEKLFF; DNA: TGCGCCAGCAGCCAAGTCGCCGGGACAGGGGGGGAAAAACTGTTTTTT
size: NA; V: TRBV7-8; J: TRBJ2-3; D: TRBD2; CDR3: CASSLALRSGRRTDTQYF; DNA: TGTGCCAGCAGCTTAGCGCTCCGGAGCGGGAGAAGGACAGATACGCAGTATTTT
size: NA; V: TRBV4-2; J: TRBJ1-4; D: TRBD1; CDR3: CASSPYLGQGNEKLFF; DNA: TGTGCCAGCAGCCCATACCTGGGACAGGGGAATGAAAAACTGTTTTTT
size: NA; V: TRBV18; J: TRBJ1-3; D: NA; CDR3: CASSPRQSDGNTIYF; DNA: TGTGCCAGCTCTCCGCGACAGTCGGACGGGAACACCATATATTTT
size: NA; V: TRBV10-3; J: TRBJ2-1; D: TRBD1; CDR3: CAISPSSTGINNEQFF; DNA: TGTGCCATCAGTCCCTCCTCGACAGGGATAAACAATGAGCAGTTCTTC
size: NA; V: TRBV5-6; J: TRBJ1-5; D: TRBD1; CDR3: CASSVRGPGQPQHF; DNA: TGTGCCAGCAGCGTAAGGGGGCCGGGCCAGCCCCAGCATTTT
size: NA; V: TRBV5-6; J: TRBJ1-2; D: TRBD1; CDR3: CASSPDLGRDRGYGYTF; DNA: TGTGCCAGCAGCCCCGATCTGGGCAGAGACAGGGGCTATGGCTACACCTTC
size: NA; V: TRBV2; J: TRBJ2-1; D: NA; CDR3: CASSQRVQVSNEQFF; DNA: TGTGCCAGCAGCCAGCGGGTACAAGTTTCCAATGAGCAGTTCTTC
size: NA; V: TRBV2; J: TRBJ2-1; D: TRBD2; CDR3: CASSDSSGSTDEQFF; DNA: TGTGCCAGCAGTGACTCTAGCGGGAGTACGGATGAGCAGTTCTTC
size: NA; V: TRBV4-1; J: TRBJ1-2; D: TRBD1; CDR3: CASSQAGTGAYGYTF; DNA: TGCGCCAGCAGCCAAGCCGGGACAGGGGCCTATGGCTACACCTTC
size: NA; V: TRBV28; J: TRBJ2-1; D: TRBD2; CDR3: CASSLGGSGYNEQFF; DNA: TGTGCCAGCAGTTTAGGCGGGAGTGGGTACAATGAGCAGTTCTTC
size: NA; V: TRBV20-1; J: TRBJ2-5; D: NA; CDR3: CSAPETQYF; DNA: TGCAGTGCCCCTGAGACCCAGTACTTC
size: once; V: TRBV4-2; J: TRBJ2-3; D: TRBD2; CDR3: CASSQDLAGGPTSTDTQYF; DNA: TGTGCCAGCAGCCAAGACCTAGCGGGGGGGCCAACTAGCACAGATACGCAGTATTTT
size: NA; V: TRBV9; J: TRBJ2-1; D: NA; CDR3: CASSVDERRLGNEQFF; DNA: TGTGCCAGCAGCGTAGATGAGCGGAGGCTGGGGAATGAGCAGTTCTTC
size: NA; V: TRBV7-2; J: TRBJ2-1; D: NA; CDR3: CASSVIGSTYNEQFF; DNA: TGTGCCAGCAGCGTCATAGGGAGCACCTACAATGAGCAGTTCTTC
size: NA; V: TRBV18; J: TRBJ1-2; D: NA; CDR3: CASSPPPSRGSYGYTF; DNA: TGTGCCAGCTCACCCCCTCCTTCCCGGGGGAGCTATGGCTACACCTTC
size: NA; V: TRBV29-1; J: TRBJ2-1; D: TRBD2; CDR3: CSLTASGTEQFF; DNA: TGCAGCCTGACGGCTAGCGGGACTGAGCAGTTCTTC
size: NA; V: TRBV6-1; J: TRBJ1-6; D: NA; CDR3: CASSELDSFLYNSPLHF; DNA: TGTGCCAGCAGTGAACTAGACAGCTTTCTCTATAATTCACCCCTCCACTTT
size: NA; V: TRBV10-3; J: TRBJ1-2; D: TRBD1; CDR3: CAISDAGTGFMGYTF; DNA: TGTGCCATCAGTGATGCCGGGACAGGGTTTATGGGCTACACCTTC
size: NA; V: TRBV4-2; J: TRBJ2-5; D: NA; CDR3: CASSQGVGGEETQYF; DNA: TGTGCCAGCAGCCAAGGGGTAGGGGGGGAAGAGACCCAGTACTTC
size: NA; V: TRBV4-3; J: TRBJ2-7; D: NA; CDR3: CASSQDHGGAFYEQYF; DNA: TGCGCCAGCAGCCAGGATCACGGCGGGGCTTTCTACGAGCAGTACTTC
size: NA; V: TRBV4-3; J: TRBJ1-4; D: NA; CDR3: CASSQMGGFRREKLFF; DNA: TGCGCCAGCAGCCAAATGGGGGGATTTCGTAGGGAAAAACTGTTTTTT
size: NA; V: TRBV11-3; J: TRBJ2-1; D: TRBD1; CDR3: CASSPDRGSYNEQFF; DNA: TGTGCCAGCAGCCCTGACAGGGGCTCCTACAATGAGCAGTTCTTC
size: NA; V: TRBV7-2; J: TRBJ1-3; D: TRBD1; CDR3: CASSPDRADTIYF; DNA: TGTGCCAGCAGCCCGGACAGGGCAGACACCATATATTTT
size: NA; V: TRBV30; J: TRBJ1-2; D: NA; CDR3: CAWSRMNSANYGYTF; DNA: TGTGCCTGGAGTAGGATGAACAGTGCTAACTATGGCTACACCTTC
size: NA; V: TRBV9; J: TRBJ2-5; D: TRBD1; CDR3: CASSVEGQGFEETQYF; DNA: TGTGCCAGCAGCGTAGAGGGACAGGGATTCGAGGAGACCCAGTACTTC
size: NA; V: TRBV6-5; J: TRBJ2-7; D: TRBD1; CDR3: CASRDRTYYEQYF; DNA: TGTGCCAGCAGGGACAGGACATACTACGAGCAGTACTTC
size: NA; V: TRBV23-1; J: TRBJ1-2; D: TRBD1; CDR3: CASSRRTGVNYGYTF; DNA: TGCGCCAGCAGTCGCCGGACAGGCGTTAACTATGGCTACACCTTC